Below are 26 T cell receptor beta chains sequenced from a single sample in a study of molecular identifiers for immune sequencing clone quantification. TCRdb itself ran the PCR reads through MiXCR, one entry per CDR3 protein. The repertoire includes some 320,000 distinct CDR3 sequences, 24% of them detected once, and about 0.7% sits in the top ten. The sequencing sample was made of naive CD8+ T cells from blood, with Jurkat cell RNA spiked in. As for subset: FACS-sorted CD8+CD4-CCR7+CD45RA+ naive T cells. These receptor sequences come from a human donor in good health. Some libraries in this study had Jurkat cell RNA spiked in.

This clonotype turned up a few times. The gene calls are TRBV4-1 and TRBJ2-1; a weak D match, TRBD2 (6 bases). The CDR3 consists of 15 residues. V gave up 1 base and J gave up 6 bases, with 13 bases separating them. Germline V gene sequence: CDR1 MGHRA, CDR2 YSYEKL. The chain's CDR3 is CASSQGWGGGNEQFF. CDR3 DNA sequence: TGCGCCAGCAGCCAAGGTTGGGGAGGAGGCAATGAGCAGTTCTTC.

This clonotype was seen repeatedly, ten times or more. The V gene is TRBV29-1, the J gene TRBJ1-4; no clear D gene. From germline, CDR1 is SQVTM and CDR2 ANQGSEA. CDR3 length: 12 residues. Deletions cut 3 bases from V and 7 bases from J, with 9 bases between. Here the CDR3 reads CSVDGGGEKLFF. DNA of the CDR3: TGCAGCGTTGATGGTGGTGGTGAAAAACTGTTTTTT.

This clonotype has ten or more counts. J is TRBJ1-5 and V is TRBV7-9; D call uncertain. The CDR3 contains 15 residues. CDR1 is SEHNR and CDR2 is FQNEAQ in the germline V gene (reference sequence). V was trimmed by 1 base and J by 2 bases, leaving 9 bases between them. The DNA for the CDR3 is TGTGCCAGCAGCTTAGGAGGAATGGGCAATCAGCCCCAGCATTTT. This codes for CASSLGGMGNQPQHF.

The V call is TRBV10-3, the J call TRBJ2-5; tentatively, D is TRBD1 or TRBD2 (6 bases each). The CDR3 runs to 18 residues. The germline gives CDR1 ENHRY, CDR2 SYGVKD. Trimming cost V 0 bases and J 2 bases, with 19 bases left between them. CDR3 DNA: TGTGCCATCAGTGAGTCGATGAGGGGAGGACAGAGGCAAGAGACCCAGTACTTC. This sequence encodes CAISESMRGGQRQETQYF.

This clonotype was picked up a small number of times. V is TRBV20-1 and J is TRBJ2-1, with D hard to call. Germline values: CDR1 DFQATT, CDR2 SNEGSKA (reference sequence). The CDR3 contains 14 residues. Trimming removed 2 bases at V and 2 bases at J, with 10 bases between. CDR3 sequence: CSARTQTAYNEQFF. CDR3 in DNA: TGCAGTGCTAGAACTCAAACGGCCTACAATGAGCAGTTCTTC.

V usage is TRBV9 and J usage is TRBJ2-7; D possibly corresponds to TRBD2 (7 bases). The ends were cut back, 0 bases at V and 5 bases at J, with 15 bases in the middle. Germline-derived CDR1 and CDR2 are SGDLS and YYNGEE. The CDR3 runs 15 residues. The CDR3 DNA reads TGTGCCAGCAGCGTAGAGGGGGGAGGGCCTGACGAGCAGTACTTC. Protein sequence: CASSVEGGGPDEQYF.

This clonotype has only one observation. This clone may be a read error of a much larger clone one base away. The chain combines TRBV20-1 with TRBJ2-7, with D perhaps matching TRBD1 or TRBD2 (6 bases each). CDR3 length: 13 amino acids. Trimming removed 1 base from V and 1 base from J, with 8 bases in between. Germline assignment: CDR1 DFQATT and CDR2 SNEGSKA (reference sequence). CDR3 nucleotides: TGCAGTGCTAGAGGGGGGGCTTCCTACGAGCAGTACTTC. Amino acid sequence: CSARGGASYEQYF.

This clonotype came up a few times. The V gene is TRBV27, the J gene TRBJ1-1; the D is unclear. The V gene's germline CDR1 is MNHEY and CDR2 SMNVEV (reference sequence). The CDR3 sequence is 15 residues long. Trimming stripped 0 bases from V and 5 bases from J, with 13 bases between. CDR3 bases: TGTGCCAGCAGTTTATCGCGAGACCCTAAAACTGAAGCTTTCTTT. Amino acids: CASSLSRDPKTEAFF.

This clonotype was detected only a few times. The V gene is TRBV11-3, the J gene TRBJ2-1, with D maybe TRBD2 (5 bases). The CDR3 spans 15 residues. CDR1 is SGHNT and CDR2 is YENEEA in the germline V gene. Trimming took 3 bases from V and 1 from J, leaving 10 bases between them. The CDR3 DNA reads as TGTGCCAGCAGCTTCGGAGGACTGTCCTACAATGAGCAGTTCTTC. It translates to CASSFGGLSYNEQFF.

In this sample, this clonotype turned up many times. This sequence joins TRBV6-5 and TRBJ1-1, with TRBD1 matching 7 bases. Germline CDR1 reads MNHEY; CDR2 reads SVGAGI. CDR3 length: 13 residues. With 0 bases clipped from V and 10 bases from J, the junction kept 5 bases outside the gene matches. CDR3 amino acids: CASSYSGQVGAFF. The CDR3 coding sequence is TGTGCCAGCAGTTACTCCGGACAGGTGGGAGCTTTCTTT.

This clonotype was observed many times. The V call is TRBV4-3, the J call TRBJ2-7, with 11 nucleotides matching TRBD2. V gave up 2 bases and J gave up 7 bases; unmatched junction bases: 7. Looked up from germline, CDR1 is LGHNA and CDR2 is YSLEER. The CDR3 runs to 15 residues. The CDR3 here is CASSQRTSGSREQYF. The CDR3 DNA follows: TGCGCCAGCAGCCAACGGACTAGCGGGTCGCGGGAGCAGTACTTC.

With regard to this clonotype: Compared with germline, one end of the junction differs, possibly owing to a read error. The CDR3 bases are TGTGCCAGCAGCCCGCGCGGGGGGACCCCGTACTTC. Protein: CASSPRGGTPYF. The V call is TRBV11-2, the J call TRBJ2-5; 8 bases fit TRBD2. CDR3 length: 12 residues. Germline V gene lookup returns CDR1 SGHAT and CDR2 FQNNGV. Complete variable domain (other parts from reference TRBV11-2 and TRBJ2-5): EAGVAQSPRYKIIEKRQSVAFWCNPISGHATLYWYQQILGQGPKLLIQFQNNGVVDDSQLPKDRFSAERLKGVDSTLKIQPAKLEDSAVYLCASSPRGGTPYFGPGTRLLVL.

About this clonotype itself: A read error is possible here, since a much larger clone lies one base away. V is TRBV7-8 and J is TRBJ2-3, with 7 bases that match TRBD2. After removal of 1 base from V and 7 bases from J, the junction contained 14 bases not matched to a gene. The CDR3 covers 17 residues. The germline gives CDR1 SGHVS, CDR2 FQNEAQ. The DNA of the CDR3 is TGTGCCAGCAGCTTAGTACGTCTTGCGGGGGTGCCGTATACGCAGTATTTT. Residues: CASSLVRLAGVPYTQYF.

This clonotype has a handful of counts. The J gene is TRBJ2-7, the V gene TRBV7-9; D is perhaps TRBD2 (5 bases). This CDR3 spans 13 amino acids. Trimming cost V 5 bases and J 3 bases, with 11 bases left between them. Germline CDR1 reads SEHNR; CDR2 reads FQNEAQ (reference sequence). CDR3 DNA: TGTGCCAGCAGCGACGGGGAACACTACGAGCAGTACTTC. Protein sequence: CASSDGEHYEQYF.

There are a few counts of this clonotype. This chain links TRBV27 with TRBJ1-6; 10 nucleotides agree with TRBD1. V lost 4 bases, J lost 5 bases, and 14 bases stayed unmatched. CDR3 size: 19 residues. Germline CDR1 MNHEY, CDR2 SMNVEV (reference sequence). The CDR3 spells CASSSPGQGQYTNNSPLHF. For the CDR3, the DNA is TGTGCCAGCAGTTCACCGGGACAGGGGCAGTACACCAATAATTCACCCCTCCACTTT.

This clonotype was seen repeatedly, ten times or more. This sequence joins TRBV7-2 and TRBJ2-3, with TRBD2 matching over 10 bases. The length of the CDR3 is 17 residues. V gave up 4 bases and J gave up 0 bases; unmatched junction bases: 7. CDR1 and CDR2 (germline): SGHTA, FQGNSA. The CDR3 coding sequence is TGTGCCAGCAGCTCGAAACTAGCGGGACTTAGCACAGATACGCAGTATTTT. The encoded protein is CASSSKLAGLSTDTQYF.

This clonotype was counted between two and nine times. This rearrangement joins TRBV7-6 to TRBJ2-3; TRBD1 matches at 8 bases. The CDR3 has 14 residues. Germline V CDR1 and CDR2: SGHVS, FNYEAQ. The V gene end was trimmed by 4 bases and the J gene end by 5 bases; junction bases not matched to a gene: 5. CDR3 sequence: CASSYGTGGDTQYF. DNA for the CDR3: TGTGCCAGCAGCTACGGGACAGGAGGAGATACGCAGTATTTT. The full variable domain, rest sourced from reference TRBV7-6 and TRBJ2-3, is GAGVSQSPRYKVTKRGQDVALRCDPISGHVSLYWYRQALGQGPEFLTYFNYEAQQDKSGLPNDRFSAERPEGSISTLTIQRTEQRDSAMYRCASSYGTGGDTQYFGPGTRLTVL.

The count of this clonotype is one. The chain joins TRBV6-6 to TRBJ2-1, with 12 positions matching TRBD2. V was pared by 2 bases and J by 7 bases, with 12 bases of the junction left unmatched. The germline CDR1 and CDR2 sequences are MNHNY and SVGAGI (reference sequence). This CDR3 contains 18 residues. CDR3 coding DNA: TGTGCCAGCAGTTACACGAAGACTAGCGGGAGTGGAGTGAATGAGCAGTTCTTC. As protein: CASSYTKTSGSGVNEQFF.

This clonotype was seen only a few times. This chain uses TRBV29-1 with TRBJ2-1; possibly TRBD1 for D (5 bases). CDR1 is SQVTM and CDR2 is ANQGSEA in the germline V gene. Deletions cut 7 bases from V and 4 bases from J, with 11 bases between. The length of the CDR3 is 12 residues. The CDR3: CSARTGYNEQFF. The CDR3 DNA follows: TGCAGCGCCAGAACAGGTTACAATGAGCAGTTCTTC.

The sample holds many counts of this clonotype. The chain employs TRBV29-1 and TRBJ2-7, with D uncertain. The CDR3 has 12 amino acids. V lost 7 bases, J lost 2 bases, and 12 bases lay in between. The V gene's germline CDR1 is SQVTM and CDR2 ANQGSEA. The CDR3 DNA follows: TGCAGCGCCATAGACCCCGCCTACGAGCAGTACTTC. This gives the protein CSAIDPAYEQYF.

This clonotype was seen just once. Possible read error: a much larger clone is one base away. The CDR3 reads CASSQEGRGEKAYGCTF. The DNA of the CDR3 is TGCGCCAGCAGCCAAGAGGGTCGGGGGGAGAAGGCTTATGGCTGCACCTTC. The rearrangement uses TRBV4-3 and TRBJ1-2; D might be TRBD1 (5 bases). CDR3 length: 17 amino acids. Germline V CDR1 and CDR2: LGHNA, YSLEER.

This clonotype was seen only a few times. The gene calls are TRBV2 and TRBJ2-3, with D possibly TRBD1 on 6 matching bases. The V gene's germline CDR1 is SNHLY and CDR2 FYNNEI. V lost 7 bases and J 2 bases, leaving 19 bases between the germline ends. This CDR3 comprises 16 residues. DNA of the CDR3: TGTGCCAGCACCGCCGGGACACTCTCCCCCACAGATACGCAGTATTTT. Residues: CASTAGTLSPTDTQYF.

The chain has TRBV4-3 and TRBJ1-5; D ambiguous. V lost 0 bases to trimming and J lost 0 bases, with 6 bases between them. CDR3 length: 15 amino acids. Looked up from germline, CDR1 is LGHNA and CDR2 is YSLEER. In nucleotides, the CDR3 is TGCGCCAGCAGCCAAGAACGAGGTAGCAATCAGCCCCAGCATTTT. Amino acids: CASSQERGSNQPQHF.

The genes are TRBV12-5 and TRBJ1-5, with D perhaps TRBD1 (5 bases). The CDR3 runs 16 residues. V was shortened by 1 base and J by 1 base, with 11 bases between the two germline ends. Per the germline V gene, CDR1 is LGHNT and CDR2 is FRNRAP. CDR3 loop: CASGLGQGGSNQPQHF. The CDR3 nucleotides are TGTGCTAGTGGTTTGGGGCAGGGAGGAAGCAATCAGCCCCAGCATTTT.

The chain carries TRBV28 and TRBJ2-7; TRBD2 aligns across 10 bases. Germline V gene sequence: CDR1 MDHEN, CDR2 SYDVKM. CDR3 length: 13 residues. V dropped 8 bases and J dropped 2; count of bases not matched to a gene: 3. The CDR3 DNA reads TGTGCCAGCGGGGGACTAGCGACCTACGAGCAGTACTTC. Protein product: CASGGLATYEQYF.

Remarks on this clonotype: The junction does not match germline at one end; this may be a read error. This chain links TRBV6-5 with TRBJ1-1; 7 bases match TRBD1. The CDR3 runs to 14 residues. Germline lookup yields CDR1 MNHEY and CDR2 SVGAGI. As DNA, the CDR3 is TGTGCCGGCAGTTATTCAGGGGGAAACGCTGAAGCTTTCTTT. Protein: CAGSYSGGNAEAFF.